The 6 T cell receptor beta chains below come from one sample, sequenced in a study of cytomegalovirus exposure and HLA in healthy donors. PCR used 60 Vbeta primers and 13 Jbeta primers. Libraries were prepared by immunoSEQ multiplex PCR; TCRdb keeps only in-frame clonotypes and omits some of them. The sample contains some 150,000 clones, 65% to 90% of which appear only once. The specimen was PBMCs. The receptors originated from a woman in her fifties or sixties in good health and CMV-seropositive.

The chain combines TRBV5-4 with TRBJ1-2; 10 bases line up with TRBD1. This CDR3 is built from 13 residues. Germline V CDR1 and CDR2: SGHNT, YYREEE (reference sequence). Trimming cost V 4 bases and J 8 bases; bases outside gene matches: 5. The CDR3 coding sequence is TGTGCCAGCAGCAAAGACAGGGGGCAGGGCTACACCTTC. Protein product: CASSKDRGQGYTF. Variable domain in full (rest from reference TRBV5-4 and TRBJ1-2): ETGVTQSPTHLIKTRGQQVTLRCSSQSGHNTVSWYQQALGQGPQFIFQYYREEENGRGNFPPRFSGLQFPNYSSELNVNALELDDSALYLCASSKDRGQGYTFGSGTRLTVV.

The genes are TRBV6-6 and TRBJ1-1; no reliable D call. Germline V CDR1 and CDR2: MNHNY, SVGAGI (reference sequence). V was trimmed by 4 bases and J by 4 bases, leaving 13 bases between them. The CDR3 spans 14 residues. CDR3 sequence reads: CASSSVRGGTEAFF. The CDR3 DNA follows: TGTGCCAGCAGTTCGGTACGGGGTGGCACTGAAGCTTTCTTT.

This rearrangement joins TRBV4-2 to TRBJ2-7, with TRBD2 matching 15 bases. From germline, CDR1 is LGHNA and CDR2 YNFKEQ. The CDR3 has 19 amino acids. V lost 4 bases and J lost 2; bases outside the gene matches: 12. CDR3 loop: CASSPQGLAGGRKPYEQYF. The CDR3 bases are TGTGCCAGCAGCCCGCAGGGACTAGCGGGGGGCCGGAAACCCTACGAGCAGTACTTC.

The chain recombines TRBV2 with TRBJ2-5; D remains ambiguous. Germline V gene sequence: CDR1 SNHLY, CDR2 FYNNEI. The CDR3 contains 12 residues. Between the trimmed V and J ends, which lost 5 bases and 3 bases, there was a span of 7 bases. CDR3 DNA: TGTGCCAGCAGTTTGGTAGAAGAGACCCAGTACTTC. Translation: CASSLVEETQYF.

This chain uses TRBV10-2 with TRBJ1-2, with D unresolved. CDR1 and CDR2 from the germline V gene are WSHSY and SAAADI. The CDR3 extends over 12 amino acids. V was trimmed by 3 bases and J by 5 bases, leaving 7 bases between them. The CDR3 DNA reads as TGCGCCAGCAGTGACTACAGATATGGCTACACCTTC. Residues: CASSDYRYGYTF.

This clone occurred once. The same CDR3 also results from other DNA sequences found in this sample. This chain uses TRBV10-3 with TRBJ1-6; 10 nucleotides align to TRBD1. Germline CDR1 ENHRY, CDR2 SYGVKD. The ends lost 10 bases at V and 6 bases at J; junction bases unmatched: 9. This CDR3 spans 15 amino acids. CDR3: CATSGQGDSNSPLHF. For the CDR3, the DNA is TGTGCCACCTCCGGACAGGGGGACAGTAATTCACCCCTCCACTTT.